What follows describes a single T cell receptor beta chain. CDR3 length equals 19 residues. V was clipped by 0 bases and J by 7 bases, with 22 bases between them. The V gene's germline CDR1 is LGHNA and CDR2 YSLEER. The data derive from a study of blood T cell repertoires in COVID-19. Overall study: Researchers got acute and convalescent COVID-19 samples from the United States, Italy and Spain.

Original methodology: Amplifying reference gene primers gave estimates of nucleated cell counts. Clones were sequenced by immunoSEQ multiplex PCR, and TCRdb holds only the in-frame ones, with some missing. V and J calls and clone size are as listed in that table; D and trimming were resolved from the DNA. The sample carries about 90,000 clones, 65% to 90% recorded once. The sequencing sample was made of peripheral blood. This clonotype was obtained from a man older than 75 with active or convalescent COVID-19. The chain uses TRBV4-3 and TRBJ1-6; D unresolved. CDR3: CASSQDSVARTQRNSPLHF. CDR3 nucleotides: TGCGCCAGCAGCCAAGATTCGGTGGCCAGGACTCAACGAAATTCACCCCTCCACTTT.